This TCR beta chain was identified during a study of blood T cell repertoires in COVID-19. Study overall: Samples came from the United States, Italy and Spain, spanning acute and convalescent COVID-19.

Authors' processing steps: Amplification of reference gene primers provided the estimated nucleated cell counts. Clones were read by immunoSEQ multiplex PCR, and TCRdb kept only the in-frame ones, dropping some. V, J and clone size are those of that table, while D and trimming were read from the DNA. The sample shows about 280,000 clones, approximately 86% of them seen only once. CDR3 length equals 12 residues. Trimming took off 4 bases at V and 5 bases at J, with 8 bases between the two ends. CDR1 is MNHNY and CDR2 is SVGAGI in the germline V gene (reference sequence). What was sequenced was peripheral blood. This TCR derives from a man aged 35-49 years with active or convalescent COVID-19. The chain has TRBV6-6 and TRBJ1-2; D gene unclear. The CDR3 DNA reads TGTGCCAGCAGTTTACTCGATTATGGCTACACCTTC. Translation: CASSLLDYGYTF.